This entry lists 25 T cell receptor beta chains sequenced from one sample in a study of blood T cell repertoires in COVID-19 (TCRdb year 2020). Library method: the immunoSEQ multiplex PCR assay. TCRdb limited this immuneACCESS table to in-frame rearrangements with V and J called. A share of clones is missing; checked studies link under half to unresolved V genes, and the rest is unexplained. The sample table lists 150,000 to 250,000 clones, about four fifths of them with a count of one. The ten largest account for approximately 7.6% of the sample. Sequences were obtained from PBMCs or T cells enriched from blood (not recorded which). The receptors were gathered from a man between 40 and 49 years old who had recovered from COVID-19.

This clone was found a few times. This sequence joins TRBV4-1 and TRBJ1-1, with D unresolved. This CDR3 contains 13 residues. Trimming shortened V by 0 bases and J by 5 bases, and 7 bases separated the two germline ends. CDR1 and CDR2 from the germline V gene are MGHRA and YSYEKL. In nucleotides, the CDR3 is TGCGCCAGCAGCCAAGATACGGGTACTGAAGCTTTCTTT. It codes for CASSQDTGTEAFF.

This CDR3 is CASSPAPGQGARNTIYF. As DNA, the CDR3 is TGTGCCAGCAGCCCAGCGCCGGGACAGGGGGCTAGAAACACCATATATTTT. The chain is built from TRBV3-1 (or the pseudogene TRBV3-2) and TRBJ1-3; 12 bases agree with TRBD1. With 4 bases clipped from V and 5 bases from J, the junction kept 9 bases outside the gene matches. CDR1 is LGHDT and CDR2 is YNNKEL in the germline V gene (reference sequence). This CDR3 region has 17 residues.

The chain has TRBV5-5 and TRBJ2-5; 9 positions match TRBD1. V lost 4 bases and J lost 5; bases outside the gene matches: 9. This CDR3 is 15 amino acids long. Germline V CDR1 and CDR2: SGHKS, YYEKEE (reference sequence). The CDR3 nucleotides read TGTGCCAGCAGCCGGGACAGGGTTCCTGTCGAGACCCAGTACTTC. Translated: CASSRDRVPVETQYF.

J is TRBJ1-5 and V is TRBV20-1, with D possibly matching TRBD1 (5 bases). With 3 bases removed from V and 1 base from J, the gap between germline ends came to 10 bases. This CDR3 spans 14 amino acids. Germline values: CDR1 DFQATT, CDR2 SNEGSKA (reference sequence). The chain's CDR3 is CSASRGRSNQPQHF. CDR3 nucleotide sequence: TGCAGTGCTAGTCGGGGGAGAAGCAATCAGCCCCAGCATTTT.

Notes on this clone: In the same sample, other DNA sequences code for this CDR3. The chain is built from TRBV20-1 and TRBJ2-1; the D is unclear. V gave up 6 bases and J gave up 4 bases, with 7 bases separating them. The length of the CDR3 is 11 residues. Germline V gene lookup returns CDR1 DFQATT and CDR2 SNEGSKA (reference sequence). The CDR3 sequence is CSAAEYNEQFF. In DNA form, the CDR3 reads TGCAGTGCCGCGGAGTACAATGAGCAGTTCTTC.

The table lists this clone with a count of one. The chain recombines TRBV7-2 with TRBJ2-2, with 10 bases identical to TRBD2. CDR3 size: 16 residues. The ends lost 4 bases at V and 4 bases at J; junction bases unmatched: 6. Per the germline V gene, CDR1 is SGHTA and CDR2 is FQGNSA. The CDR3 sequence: CASSSSGGAGTGELFF. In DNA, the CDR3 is TGTGCCAGCAGCTCCAGCGGGGGGGCCGGCACCGGGGAGCTGTTTTTT.

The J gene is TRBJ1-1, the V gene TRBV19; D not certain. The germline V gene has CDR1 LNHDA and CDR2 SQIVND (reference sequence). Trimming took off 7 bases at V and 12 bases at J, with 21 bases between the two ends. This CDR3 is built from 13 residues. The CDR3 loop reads CASISSVPLKTFF. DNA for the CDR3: TGTGCCAGTATCAGCAGCGTCCCCCTGAAGACTTTCTTT.

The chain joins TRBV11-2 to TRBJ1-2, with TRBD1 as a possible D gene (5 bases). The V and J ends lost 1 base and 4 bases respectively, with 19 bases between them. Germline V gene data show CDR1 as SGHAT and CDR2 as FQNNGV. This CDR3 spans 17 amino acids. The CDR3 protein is CASSLGVDTRWGYGYTF. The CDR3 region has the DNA TGTGCCAGCAGCTTAGGTGTGGACACCCGATGGGGCTATGGCTACACCTTC. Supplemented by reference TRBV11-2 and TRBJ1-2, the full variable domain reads EAGVAQSPRYKIIEKRQSVAFWCNPISGHATLYWYQQILGQGPKLLIQFQNNGVVDDSQLPKDRFSAERLKGVDSTLKIQPAKLEDSAVYLCASSLGVDTRWGYGYTFGSGTRLTVV.

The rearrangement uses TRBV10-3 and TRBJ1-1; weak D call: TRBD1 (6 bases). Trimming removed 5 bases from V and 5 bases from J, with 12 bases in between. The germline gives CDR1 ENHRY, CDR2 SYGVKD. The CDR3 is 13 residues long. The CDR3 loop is CAISRDKETEAFF. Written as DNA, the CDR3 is TGTGCCATCAGTAGGGACAAGGAGACTGAAGCTTTCTTT.

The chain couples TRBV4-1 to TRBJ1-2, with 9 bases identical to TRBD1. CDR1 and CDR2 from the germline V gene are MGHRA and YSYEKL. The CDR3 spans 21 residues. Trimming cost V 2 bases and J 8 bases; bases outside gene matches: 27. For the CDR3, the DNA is TGCGCCAGCAGCCAAATATTCTTAACTGTCCAGGGGGACAGGGAACTTCAAGGCTACACCTTC. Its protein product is CASSQIFLTVQGDRELQGYTF.

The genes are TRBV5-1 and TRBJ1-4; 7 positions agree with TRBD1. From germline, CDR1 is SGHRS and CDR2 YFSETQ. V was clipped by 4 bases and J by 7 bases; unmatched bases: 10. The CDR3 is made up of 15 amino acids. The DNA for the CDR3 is TGCGCCAGCAGCAAAGACGTGCAGGGGGGTGAAAAACTGTTTTTT. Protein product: CASSKDVQGGEKLFF.

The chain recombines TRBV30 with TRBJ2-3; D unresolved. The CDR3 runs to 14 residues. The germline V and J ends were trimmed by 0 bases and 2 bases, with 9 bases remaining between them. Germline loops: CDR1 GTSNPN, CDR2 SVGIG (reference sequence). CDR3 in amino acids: CAWSVNSITDTQYF. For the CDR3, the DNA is TGTGCCTGGAGTGTAAACAGCATCACAGATACGCAGTATTTT.

The CDR3 bases are TGCAGCGTCCGGACTTTTGGAAACACCATATATTTT. It translates to CSVRTFGNTIYF. The chain has TRBV29-1 and TRBJ1-3; D gene uncertain. Germline CDR1 SQVTM, CDR2 ANQGSEA. Trimming left V 6 bases short and J 3 bases short, with 9 bases between. This CDR3 region has 12 residues.

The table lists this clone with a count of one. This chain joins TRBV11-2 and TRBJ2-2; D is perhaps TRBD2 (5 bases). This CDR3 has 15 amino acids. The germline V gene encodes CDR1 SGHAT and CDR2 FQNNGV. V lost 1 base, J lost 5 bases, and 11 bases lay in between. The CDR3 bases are TGTGCCAGCAGCTTAGCCGTCTCGGGGACCGGGGAGCTGTTTTTT. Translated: CASSLAVSGTGELFF.

The CDR3 sequence is CASSRLGGGNTIYF. The CDR3 DNA reads as TGTGCCAGTTCCCGGTTAGGGGGCGGAAACACCATATATTTT. The chain has TRBV11-2 and TRBJ1-3, with TRBD1 matching 7 bases. The CDR3 contains 14 residues. V gave up 9 bases and J gave up 4 bases; unmatched junction bases: 9. In germline, CDR1 is SGHAT, CDR2 FQNNGV.

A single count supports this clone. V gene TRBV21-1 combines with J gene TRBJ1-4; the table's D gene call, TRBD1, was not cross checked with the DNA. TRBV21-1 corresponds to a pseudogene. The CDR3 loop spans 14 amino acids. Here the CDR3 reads CASITGLANEKLFF. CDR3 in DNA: TGTGCCAGCATTACAGGGCTAGCTAATGAAAAACTGTTTTTT.

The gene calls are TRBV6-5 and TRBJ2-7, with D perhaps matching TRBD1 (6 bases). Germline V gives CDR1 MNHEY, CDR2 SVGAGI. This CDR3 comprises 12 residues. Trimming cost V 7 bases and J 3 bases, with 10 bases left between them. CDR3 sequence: CASKDRLYEQYF. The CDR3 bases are TGTGCCAGCAAGGACAGACTCTACGAGCAGTACTTC.

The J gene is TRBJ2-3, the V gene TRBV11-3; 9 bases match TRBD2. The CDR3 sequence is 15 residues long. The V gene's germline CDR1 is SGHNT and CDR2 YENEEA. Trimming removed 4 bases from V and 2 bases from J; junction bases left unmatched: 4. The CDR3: CASSSGLAVTDTQYF. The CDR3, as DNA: TGTGCCAGCAGCTCGGGACTAGCCGTCACAGATACGCAGTATTTT.

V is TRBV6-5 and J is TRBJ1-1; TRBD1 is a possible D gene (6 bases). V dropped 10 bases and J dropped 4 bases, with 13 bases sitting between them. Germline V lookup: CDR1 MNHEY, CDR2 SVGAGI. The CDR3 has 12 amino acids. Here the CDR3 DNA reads TGTGCCACTTCAGGGGAATCCACTGAAGCTTTCTTT. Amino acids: CATSGESTEAFF.

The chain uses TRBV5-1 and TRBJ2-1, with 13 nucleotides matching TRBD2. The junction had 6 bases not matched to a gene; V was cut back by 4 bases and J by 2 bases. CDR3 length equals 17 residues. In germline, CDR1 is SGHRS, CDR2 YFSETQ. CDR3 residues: CASSHPGTSGAYNEQFF. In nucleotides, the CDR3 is TGCGCCAGCAGCCACCCCGGGACTAGCGGGGCCTACAATGAGCAGTTCTTC.

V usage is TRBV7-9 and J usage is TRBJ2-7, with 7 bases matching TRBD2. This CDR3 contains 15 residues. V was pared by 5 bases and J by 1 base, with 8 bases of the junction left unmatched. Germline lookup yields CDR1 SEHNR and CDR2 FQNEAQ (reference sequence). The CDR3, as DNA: TGTGCCAGCAGCCAAGTCCCGGGGGGTTCCTACGAGCAGTACTTC. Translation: CASSQVPGGSYEQYF.

This CDR3 is CASSKRTGYSNQPQHF. In DNA form, the CDR3 reads TGTGCCAGCAGCAAACGGACAGGATATAGCAATCAGCCCCAGCATTTT. The J gene is TRBJ1-5, the V gene TRBV21-1; the table's D call, TRBD1, has no DNA check behind it. TRBV21-1 constitutes a pseudogene. The CDR3 runs to 16 residues.

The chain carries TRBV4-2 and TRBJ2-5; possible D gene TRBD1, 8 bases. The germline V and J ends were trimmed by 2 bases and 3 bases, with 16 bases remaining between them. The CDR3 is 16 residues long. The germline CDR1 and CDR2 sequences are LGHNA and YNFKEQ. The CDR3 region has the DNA TGTGCCAGCAGCCAAACAGGGGGGGGGAAGGAAGAGACCCAGTACTTC. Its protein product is CASSQTGGGKEETQYF.

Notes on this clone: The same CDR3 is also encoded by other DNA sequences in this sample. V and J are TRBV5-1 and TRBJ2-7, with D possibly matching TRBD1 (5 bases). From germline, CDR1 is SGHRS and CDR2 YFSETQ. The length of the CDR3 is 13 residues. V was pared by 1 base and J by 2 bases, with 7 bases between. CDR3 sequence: CASSLTGPYEQYF. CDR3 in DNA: TGCGCCAGCAGCTTGACAGGACCCTACGAGCAGTACTTC.

The CDR3 DNA is TGTGCCAGCAGTTACGGGCGCGGGGGCTATGGCTACACCTTC. Amino acid sequence: CASSYGRGGYGYTF. This sequence joins TRBV6-5 and TRBJ1-2; D is possibly TRBD1 (5 bases). This CDR3 is 14 amino acids long. CDR1 and CDR2 from the germline V gene are MNHEY and SVGAGI. The V and J ends lost 2 bases and 4 bases respectively, with 11 bases between them.